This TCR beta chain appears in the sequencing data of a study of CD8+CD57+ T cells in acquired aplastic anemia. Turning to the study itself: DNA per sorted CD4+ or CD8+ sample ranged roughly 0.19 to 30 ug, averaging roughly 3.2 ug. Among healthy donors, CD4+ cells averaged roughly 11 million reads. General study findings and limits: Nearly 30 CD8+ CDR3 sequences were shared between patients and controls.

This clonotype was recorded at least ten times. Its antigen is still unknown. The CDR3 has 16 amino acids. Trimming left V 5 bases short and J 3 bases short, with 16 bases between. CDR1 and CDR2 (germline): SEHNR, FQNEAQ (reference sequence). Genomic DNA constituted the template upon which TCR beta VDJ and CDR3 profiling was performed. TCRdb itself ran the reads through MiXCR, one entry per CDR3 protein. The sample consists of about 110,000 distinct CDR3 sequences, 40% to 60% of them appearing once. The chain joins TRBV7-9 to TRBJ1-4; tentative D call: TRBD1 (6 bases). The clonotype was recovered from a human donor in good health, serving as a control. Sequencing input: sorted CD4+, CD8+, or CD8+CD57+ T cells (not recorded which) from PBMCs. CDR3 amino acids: CASSAFTGPSNEKLFF. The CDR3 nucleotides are TGTGCCAGCAGCGCATTTACAGGGCCCTCTAATGAAAAACTGTTTTTT.